The text below deals with one TCR beta chain. Antigen specificity is unknown. These data come from a study of blood T cells in healthy people across ages. Study-level points and caveats: Measured against age, TCR beta diversity per million T cells decreased in a roughly linear manner. It was not possible, with unsorted PBMCs, to conclusively compare naive and antigen-experienced cells.

The CDR3 loop spans 14 amino acids. In germline, CDR1 is MNHEY, CDR2 SVGAGI. V was clipped by 6 bases and J by 9 bases, with 18 bases between them. Together with a sample-barcoded 5' primer, a J-beta primer mix was included in a second PCR lasting about 6 to 11 cycles. Template switching added a 12-random-nucleotide identifier to every cDNA molecule. TCRdb re-called the 5' RACE reads through MiXCR, storing one row per CDR3 protein. The table shows 730,000 or so distinct CDR3 sequences, with roughly two fifths occurring only once. Sequencing used blood. The origin of this receptor is a woman aged 60-75 years in good health. The chain recombines TRBV6-5 with TRBJ2-4; D remains ambiguous. The CDR3 DNA reads TGTGCCAGCAGGATCCCGGGCCCGGTTGCCATTCAGTACTTC. Translation gives CASRIPGPVAIQYF.